This T cell receptor beta chain originates from a study of blood T cell repertoires in COVID-19. As originally analysed: Amplifying reference gene primers gave estimates of nucleated cell counts. Sequencing used immunoSEQ multiplex PCR; TCRdb keeps in-frame clones, though not all of them. That table gives V, J and clone size, and the DNA gave D and trimming. The sample holds around 240,000 clones, 82% seen once. Germline V gene data show CDR1 as SGHTA and CDR2 as FQGTGA. This CDR3 comprises 14 residues. V was shortened by 5 bases and J by 2 bases, with 10 bases between the two germline ends. The genes are TRBV7-3 and TRBJ1-3; a weak D match, TRBD1 (6 bases). This clonotype originated in a woman of 80 years or more with acute or convalescent COVID-19. Sequenced input: peripheral blood. As DNA, the CDR3 is TGTGCCAGCAGCCTAGGGGGAACTGGAAACACCATATATTTT. Its translation is CASSLGGTGNTIYF.